This record concerns one T cell receptor (beta chain) sequence. Its antigen is as yet unknown. Measured with immunoSEQ multiplex PCR; TCRdb has only the in-frame clones, and not every one. The profile covers 150,000 to 200,000 clones, with just under 95% appearing a single time and more than 1.1% taken by the ten largest. This entry belongs to a study of T cell responses to AZD1222 COVID-19 vaccine. Whole-study results and caveats: Baseline seropositivity characterized only a handful of AZD1222 recipients. Among the donors, most were white British and more were female, and clonal diversity was possibly underestimated. Sampled repertoires all dated from after the peak T cell response. Increases in Spike-specific TCR breadth and depth were seen after two AZD1222 doses.

The CDR3 length is 15 residues. V gave up 2 bases and J gave up 8 bases; unmatched junction bases: 11. Germline CDR1 reads MNHEY; CDR2 reads SVGEGT. The V gene is TRBV6-2 or TRBV6-3, the J gene TRBJ1-2; 7 positions agree with TRBD1. This TCR was recovered from an adult in good health. The material sequenced was peripheral blood, taken on day 0 of AZD1222 vaccination. CDR3 DNA: TGTGCCAGCAGTTACGGTATCGGAGGGGGCCACGGCTACACCTTC. Amino acids: CASSYGIGGGHGYTF.